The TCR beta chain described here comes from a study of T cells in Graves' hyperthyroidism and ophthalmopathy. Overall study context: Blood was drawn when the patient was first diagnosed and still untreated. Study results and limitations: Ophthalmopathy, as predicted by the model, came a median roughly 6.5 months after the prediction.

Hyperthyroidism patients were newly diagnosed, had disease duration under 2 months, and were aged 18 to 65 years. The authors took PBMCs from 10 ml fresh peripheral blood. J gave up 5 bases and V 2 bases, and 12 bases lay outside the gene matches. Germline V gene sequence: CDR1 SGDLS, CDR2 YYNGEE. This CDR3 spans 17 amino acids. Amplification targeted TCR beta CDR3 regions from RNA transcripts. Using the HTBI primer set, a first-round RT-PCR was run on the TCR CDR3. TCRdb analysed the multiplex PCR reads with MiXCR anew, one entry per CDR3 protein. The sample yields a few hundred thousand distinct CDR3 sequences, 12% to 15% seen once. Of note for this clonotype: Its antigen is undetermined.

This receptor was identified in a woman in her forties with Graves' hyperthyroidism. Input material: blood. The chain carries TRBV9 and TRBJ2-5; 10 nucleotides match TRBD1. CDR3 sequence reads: CASSVLPGTGVWETQYF. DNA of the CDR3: TGTGCCAGCAGCGTCCTACCCGGGACAGGGGTTTGGGAGACCCAGTACTTC. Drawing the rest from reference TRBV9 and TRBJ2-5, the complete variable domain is DSGVTQTPKHLITATGQRVTLRCSPRSGDLSVYWYQQSLDQGLQFLIQYYNGEERAKGNILERFSAQQFPDLHSELNLSSLELGDSALYFCASSVLPGTGVWETQYFGPGTRLLVL.